This T cell receptor (beta chain) was captured in a study of T cell repertoires in cytomegalovirus infection (dated by TCRdb to between 2018 and 2021). With respect to the entire study: Donor HLA type was relevant to the analysis, because carriage of CMV infection together with the matching HLA type was indicated by public TCR beta signatures.

Results and caveats for the whole study, not just this receptor: The ex vivo response was dominated by HLA-C-restricted CMV-specific TCR beta clonotypes, which also provided the single most frequent clonotype in two of eight donors. In both this cohort and an independent roughly 350-donor cohort, the cumulative frequency of public TCR beta family members distinguished carriers of CMV infection plus the relevant HLA type.

CDR1 is given as LNHDA and CDR2 as SQIVND, both from the germline V gene (reference sequence). The CDR3 runs 13 amino acids, cysteine and phenylalanine included. Only CDR3 DNA remains: 39 bases, in frame from the first base. V is cut by 11 bases and J by 0 bases, and the space between the germline ends is 11 bases. This clonotype was picked up a small number of times. Its binding antigen is unknown. No much larger clone is present one base from it, and per-base qualities are unavailable. TCRdb names Illumina HiSeq 1500 as the instrument used. TCRdb trimmed the raw reads at Q25, called clones with MiXCR and kept productive beta chains. Every entry covers one CDR3 protein and lists the most common genes and DNA from its rows. This sample lists 150,000 to 200,000 distinct CDR3 sequences; around 14% were detected once. The ten top clones hold more than 20% of the sample.

Recombination joined TRBV19 with TRBJ2-1; the D gene cannot be resolved reliably. The sample taken for sequencing was PBMCs. The sequence came from a human donor in good health (CMV status not recorded). Some clones in this sample may be carry-over from other donors' samples. CDR3 loop: CACGSRSYNEQFF. The DNA sequence follows: TGTGCCTGTGGGTCTCGCTCCTACAATGAGCAGTTCTTC.